These 17 T cell receptor beta chains came from one sample sequenced in a study of blood T cell dynamics during melanoma immunotherapy. The method was immunoSEQ multiplex PCR; TCRdb's version includes in-frame clones alone and lacks a portion of them. Of around 13,000 clones in the sample, roughly 83% are singletons; the top ten hold about 8.4%. Regarding time point: pre-treatment baseline. The source material was blood, sampled from a patient treated with checkpoint blockade. The receptors were sampled from a human donor with melanoma.

The rearrangement uses TRBV5-1 and TRBJ2-5; 7 bases are a match to TRBD2. Germline V gives CDR1 SGHRS, CDR2 YFSETQ. V dropped 4 bases and J dropped 0; count of bases not matched to a gene: 6. This CDR3 region has 15 residues. The CDR3 here is CASSRGLGDQETQYF. CDR3 nucleotide sequence: TGCGCCAGCAGCCGAGGACTAGGAGACCAAGAGACCCAGTACTTC.

The chain links TRBV11-2 to TRBJ2-7, with 10 bases matching TRBD1. Germline V gene sequence: CDR1 SGHAT, CDR2 FQNNGV. The CDR3 spans 16 residues. The trim removed 5 bases at V and 2 bases at J, leaving 9 bases unmatched. Here the CDR3 DNA reads TGTGCCAGCAGCCGACAGAGGACAGGGGGGGCCTACGAGCAGTACTTC. Translation gives CASSRQRTGGAYEQYF.

The chain carries TRBV10-2 and TRBJ1-3; 8 positions agree with TRBD1. The J segment lost 2 bases and the V segment lost 8 bases, leaving 2 bases of the junction unmatched. The CDR3 contains 13 residues. CDR1 is WSHSY, CDR2 SAAADI, per germline. CDR3 sequence reads: CASSTGAGNTIYF. The CDR3 DNA follows: TGCGCCAGCTCGACAGGGGCTGGAAACACCATATATTTT.

V gene TRBV19 combines with J gene TRBJ1-5; the match to TRBD1 covers 7 bases. Trimming took 0 bases from V and 4 from J; bases not matched to a gene: 6. The CDR3 is 16 residues long. The germline V gene has CDR1 LNHDA and CDR2 SQIVND (reference sequence). CDR3 sequence (DNA): TGTGCCAGTAGTATAGAGTTCGGACAGGCTAATCAGCCCCAGCATTTT. This sequence encodes CASSIEFGQANQPQHF. Based on the CDR3 plus reference TRBV19 and TRBJ1-5, the full variable domain is DGGITQSPKYLFRKEGQNVTLSCEQNLNHDAMYWYRQDPGQGLRLIYYSQIVNDFQKGDIAEGYSVSREKKESFPLTVTSAQKNPTAFYLCASSIEFGQANQPQHFGDGTRLSIL.

The genes are TRBV6-5 and TRBJ2-7, with unresolved D. V shed 4 bases and J shed 7 bases, with 11 bases lying between them. CDR1 is MNHEY and CDR2 is SVGAGI in the germline V gene. This CDR3 comprises 12 residues. The CDR3 loop is CASSSSPWEQYF. The CDR3 DNA reads as TGTGCCAGCAGTTCCAGCCCCTGGGAGCAGTACTTC.

This chain uses TRBV27 with TRBJ1-5, with 10 bases aligning to TRBD1. The CDR3 is made up of 16 amino acids. The ends lost 5 bases at V and 7 bases at J; junction bases unmatched: 11. CDR1 is MNHEY, CDR2 SMNVEV, per germline (reference sequence). DNA of the CDR3: TGTGCCAGCAGTCCACGTTTGACAGGGGGCGGGCAGCCCCAGCATTTT. Residues: CASSPRLTGGGQPQHF.

The rearrangement uses TRBV2 and TRBJ2-7; D may correspond to TRBD1 or TRBD2 (5 bases each). The CDR3 loop spans 13 amino acids. Trimming pared 5 bases from V and 6 bases from J, leaving 14 bases between. Germline V lookup: CDR1 SNHLY, CDR2 FYNNEI. The CDR3 is CASSYSTGAEQYF. The CDR3 DNA reads TGTGCCAGCAGTTACTCGACCGGGGCCGAGCAGTACTTC.

The chain carries TRBV6-5 and TRBJ2-2, with D perhaps TRBD1 (6 bases). V was shortened by 6 bases and J by 5 bases, with 16 bases between the two germline ends. In germline, CDR1 is MNHEY, CDR2 SVGAGI. The CDR3 loop spans 15 amino acids. CDR3 region: CASSVRGWGTGELFF. The DNA of the CDR3 is TGTGCCAGCAGCGTAAGGGGGTGGGGAACCGGGGAGCTGTTTTTT.

The J gene is TRBJ2-3, the V gene TRBV5-1, with D perhaps given as TRBD1 or TRBD2 (5 bases each). The CDR3 has 15 residues. The germline V gene encodes CDR1 SGHRS and CDR2 YFSETQ. Trimming took 3 bases from V and 4 from J, leaving 15 bases between them. CDR3 nucleotide sequence: TGCGCCAGCAGCTCCCGAGGGACGGCGGCAGATACGCAGTATTTT. The encoded protein is CASSSRGTAADTQYF.

The chain has TRBV7-3 and TRBJ2-1; 9 nucleotides line up with TRBD2. V lost 5 bases, J lost 8 bases, and 7 bases stayed unmatched. The germline V gene has CDR1 SGHTA and CDR2 FQGTGA. The CDR3 runs 14 residues. The CDR3 DNA follows: TGTGCCAGCAGCCCCGGACTAGCGATGTATGAGCAGTTCTTC. Its protein is CASSPGLAMYEQFF.

This clone was seen only once. The rearrangement uses TRBV19 and TRBJ1-5; D gene uncertain. Germline V lookup: CDR1 LNHDA, CDR2 SQIVND (reference sequence). V gave up 0 bases and J gave up 9 bases, with 12 bases separating them. This CDR3 comprises 14 residues. CDR3 amino acids: CASSIDPYIGPQHF. For the CDR3, the DNA is TGTGCCAGTAGTATAGATCCCTATATTGGGCCCCAGCATTTT. The full variable domain, rest sourced from reference TRBV19 and TRBJ1-5, is DGGITQSPKYLFRKEGQNVTLSCEQNLNHDAMYWYRQDPGQGLRLIYYSQIVNDFQKGDIAEGYSVSREKKESFPLTVTSAQKNPTAFYLCASSIDPYIGPQHFGDGTRLSIL.

The chain couples TRBV9 to TRBJ2-2, with D unclear. V was cut by 0 bases and J by 4 bases, with 7 bases left in between. The germline CDR1 and CDR2 sequences are SGDLS and YYNGEE. The length of the CDR3 is 14 residues. The CDR3 is CASSVAESTGELFF. CDR3 bases: TGTGCCAGCAGCGTAGCCGAATCCACCGGGGAGCTGTTTTTT.

The rearrangement joins TRBV6-5 to TRBJ2-7; D might be TRBD1 or TRBD2, each matching 5 bases. Germline V gene data show CDR1 as MNHEY and CDR2 as SVGAGI. V was clipped by 8 bases and J by 3 bases, with 14 bases between them. The CDR3 sequence is 13 residues long. The CDR3 DNA reads as TGTGCCAGCGAGGGGTTACGAGGCTACGAGCAGTACTTC. Its protein is CASEGLRGYEQYF.

V gene TRBV5-6 combines with J gene TRBJ1-2; D not certain. V lost 0 bases, J lost 8 bases, and 11 bases lay in between. The CDR3 extends over 13 amino acids. From germline, CDR1 is SGHDT and CDR2 YYEEEE. The CDR3, as DNA: TGTGCCAGCAGCTTGGCTGGGCTGGGGGGCTACACCTTC. Amino acids: CASSLAGLGGYTF.

V usage is TRBV28 and J usage is TRBJ1-1, with TRBD1 as a possible D gene (5 bases). V was trimmed by 5 bases and J by 3 bases, leaving 19 bases between them. The CDR3 covers 16 residues. Germline lookup yields CDR1 MDHEN and CDR2 SYDVKM. In DNA form, the CDR3 reads TGTGCCAGCAGTCCCGGTGGATGGCAGGGCTACACTGAAGCTTTCTTT. Residues: CASSPGGWQGYTEAFF.

The chain is built from TRBV28 and TRBJ2-7; 10 bases fit TRBD2. CDR3 length: 15 residues. CDR1 is MDHEN and CDR2 is SYDVKM in the germline V gene. V shed 9 bases and J 2 bases; nucleotides not matched to a gene: 10. CDR3 nucleotide sequence: TGTGCCAGTCTGTCTAGCGGGAGTAACCCCTACGAGCAGTACTTC. Its translation is CASLSSGSNPYEQYF.

V gene TRBV7-2 combines with J gene TRBJ2-1; 11 bases are a match to TRBD2. Germline values: CDR1 SGHTA, CDR2 FQGNSA. The CDR3 is 16 amino acids. Trimming at V came to 1 base and at J to 4 bases, leaving 3 bases not matched to a gene. The CDR3 nucleotides are TGTGCCAGCAGCTTAGGTGCTAGCGGGGGGTACAATGAGCAGTTCTTC. It translates to CASSLGASGGYNEQFF.